A selection of T cell receptor beta chains follows, all from one sample in a study of OX40 agonist ivuxolimab in advanced cancers. TCRdb keeps only in-frame clones here, not all; method: immunoSEQ multiplex PCR. The sample includes 60,000 to 75,000 clones, 80% to 95% of them seen just once. This specimen consisted of CD4+ or CD8+ T cells sorted from blood, obtained in a trial of the OX40 agonist ivuxolimab. The receptors derive from an adult with an advanced solid tumor such as melanoma, head and neck, liver or kidney cancer. Both conserved end residues are part of each CDR3. D genes are given only for firm matches. Some rows mark clone size as missing; the rest say once, few, many or name a class of expanded clone.

d_gene: NA
v_gene: TRBV5-1
abundance: NA
j_gene: TRBJ2-4
CDR3nt: TGCGCCAGCAGCTTGGGGTTTGAGGGTCTCCCGATTCAGTACTTC
CDR3aa: CASSLGFEGLPIQYF

d_gene: NA
v_gene: TRBV2
abundance: NA
j_gene: TRBJ2-5
CDR3nt: TGTGCCACCTCTGGGTATGGGGGTCCCTACTTC
CDR3aa: CATSGYGGPYF

d_gene: NA
v_gene: TRBV6-1
abundance: once
j_gene: TRBJ2-3
CDR3nt: TGTGCCAGCAGTGAAGACGGGGATTGGACAGATACGCAGTATTTT
CDR3aa: CASSEDGDWTDTQYF

d_gene: NA
v_gene: TRBV27
abundance: NA
j_gene: TRBJ2-7
CDR3nt: TGTGCCAGCAGTCCCCGACAGGCCTCCTACGAGCAGTACTTC
CDR3aa: CASSPRQASYEQYF

d_gene: NA
v_gene: TRBV7-6
abundance: NA
j_gene: TRBJ2-7
CDR3nt: TGTGCCAGCAGCCTGGGACATAACTCCTACGAGCAGTACTTC
CDR3aa: CASSLGHNSYEQYF

d_gene: NA
v_gene: TRBV7-8
abundance: NA
j_gene: TRBJ1-2
CDR3nt: TGTGCCAGCAGCTTAGCGGACACCCCTAACTATGGCTACACCTTC
CDR3aa: CASSLADTPNYGYTF

d_gene: TRBD2
v_gene: TRBV9
abundance: NA
j_gene: TRBJ2-3
CDR3nt: TGTGCCAGCAGCGTAGACAGCGGGGGGGCCGGGACAGATACGCAGTATTTT
CDR3aa: CASSVDSGGAGTDTQYF

d_gene: NA
v_gene: TRBV9
abundance: NA
j_gene: TRBJ1-2
CDR3nt: TGTGCCAGCAGCGGGCAAGGCCCCTTC
CDR3aa: CASSGQGPF

d_gene: TRBD2
v_gene: TRBV11-2
abundance: NA
j_gene: TRBJ2-1
CDR3nt: TGTGCCAGCAGCTTAGAAGGGACTAGCGGAGGTGAGCAGTTCTTC
CDR3aa: CASSLEGTSGGEQFF

d_gene: TRBD2
v_gene: TRBV5-1
abundance: NA
j_gene: TRBJ2-5
CDR3nt: TGCGCCAGCAGCTTGGTGGCTAGCGGGACCCAGTACTTC
CDR3aa: CASSLVASGTQYF

d_gene: TRBD1
v_gene: TRBV5-4
abundance: NA
j_gene: TRBJ1-4
CDR3nt: TGTGCCAGCAGCGACCAGGGGGAAGAGGTAAAACTGTTTTTT
CDR3aa: CASSDQGEEVKLFF

d_gene: NA
v_gene: TRBV6-1
abundance: NA
j_gene: TRBJ1-1
CDR3nt: TGTGCCAGCAGTGAATTTCCTTTT
CDR3aa: CASSEFPF

d_gene: TRBD2
v_gene: TRBV5-4
abundance: few
j_gene: TRBJ2-5
CDR3nt: TGTGCCAGCAGCTCCCAGCGGGGGGGCACCGAGACCCAGTACTTC
CDR3aa: CASSSQRGGTETQYF

d_gene: NA
v_gene: TRBV6-6
abundance: few
j_gene: TRBJ2-7
CDR3nt: TGTGCCAGCAATCCCGGCACCGGGCAGTACTTC
CDR3aa: CASNPGTGQYF

d_gene: TRBD1
v_gene: TRBV7-8
abundance: NA
j_gene: TRBJ2-5
CDR3nt: TGTGCCAGCAGCTTAAATCAGGACAGGGGATTCGAGACCCAGTACTTC
CDR3aa: CASSLNQDRGFETQYF

d_gene: TRBD1
v_gene: TRBV15
abundance: NA
j_gene: TRBJ2-7
CDR3nt: TGTGCCACCAGCAGAGCTGGGACAGGGGGTATCGAGCAGTACTTC
CDR3aa: CATSRAGTGGIEQYF

d_gene: NA
v_gene: TRBV7-9
abundance: NA
j_gene: TRBJ2-7
CDR3nt: TGTGCCAGCAGCTTTGGGACGGAGCAGGGCGAGCAGTACTTC
CDR3aa: CASSFGTEQGEQYF

d_gene: TRBD2
v_gene: TRBV5-1
abundance: NA
j_gene: TRBJ2-1
CDR3nt: TGCGCCAGCAGCTTGGTATTAGCGGGAGGAGGTGAGCAGTTCTTC
CDR3aa: CASSLVLAGGGEQFF

d_gene: NA
v_gene: TRBV4-2
abundance: NA
j_gene: TRBJ1-1
CDR3nt: TGTGCCAGCAGCCCCGACAGGCACACTGAAGCTTTCTTT
CDR3aa: CASSPDRHTEAFF

d_gene: NA
v_gene: TRBV6-1
abundance: once
j_gene: TRBJ1-5
CDR3nt: TGTGCCAGCAGTGACCGACAGAGTTATAGCAATCAGCCCCAGCATTTT
CDR3aa: CASSDRQSYSNQPQHF

d_gene: TRBD1
v_gene: TRBV10-3
abundance: NA
j_gene: TRBJ2-5
CDR3nt: TGTGCCATGCCCGGGACAGAGAGAGAGACCCAGTACTTC
CDR3aa: CAMPGTERETQYF

d_gene: TRBD2
v_gene: TRBV2
abundance: NA
j_gene: TRBJ2-5
CDR3nt: TGTGCCAGCAGTACACGTCCGGGCGGGAGGGGATCCCCGGAGACCCAGTACTTC
CDR3aa: CASSTRPGGRGSPETQYF

d_gene: NA
v_gene: TRBV27
abundance: NA
j_gene: TRBJ1-2
CDR3nt: TGTGCCAGCAGTTTACAGTGGGAGGGGTATGGCTACACCTTC
CDR3aa: CASSLQWEGYGYTF

d_gene: NA
v_gene: TRBV5-1
abundance: NA
j_gene: TRBJ2-3
CDR3nt: TGCGCCAGCAGCTCGGTGTTAGCAGCATCAGATACGCAGTATTTT
CDR3aa: CASSSVLAASDTQYF

d_gene: TRBD2
v_gene: TRBV11-2
abundance: NA
j_gene: TRBJ2-5
CDR3nt: TGTGCCAGCAGAAAAAGGGCGGGAGGGTACCGGGCGGAGACCCAGTACTTC
CDR3aa: CASRKRAGGYRAETQYF

d_gene: TRBD2
v_gene: TRBV5-1
abundance: NA
j_gene: TRBJ2-7
CDR3nt: TGCGCCAGCAGCTCTGGACTAGCGGGATCAGGATCTCGCGAGCAGTACTTC
CDR3aa: CASSSGLAGSGSREQYF

d_gene: NA
v_gene: TRBV29-1
abundance: NA
j_gene: TRBJ1-1
CDR3nt: TGCAGCGTTGATCCGGGCATGAACACTGAAGCTTTCTTT
CDR3aa: CSVDPGMNTEAFF

d_gene: NA
v_gene: TRBV15
abundance: NA
j_gene: TRBJ2-5
CDR3nt: TGTGCCACCAGCAGAGTAAACCGCGTAGAGACCCAGTACTTC
CDR3aa: CATSRVNRVETQYF

d_gene: NA
v_gene: TRBV6-5
abundance: NA
j_gene: TRBJ2-6
CDR3nt: TGTGCCACCTTGAGCAGCTCTGGGGCCAACGTCCTGACTTTC
CDR3aa: CATLSSSGANVLTF

d_gene: NA
v_gene: TRBV20-1
abundance: NA
j_gene: TRBJ1-5
CDR3nt: TGCAGCGCTGGGGGGTGGAGCGTCCAGCATTTT
CDR3aa: CSAGGWSVQHF

d_gene: TRBD1
v_gene: TRBV4-1
abundance: NA
j_gene: TRBJ1-5
CDR3nt: TGCGCCAGCAGCCCCCGACAGGGCCGGTGGCCCCAGCATTTT
CDR3aa: CASSPRQGRWPQHF

d_gene: TRBD2
v_gene: TRBV6-8
abundance: NA
j_gene: TRBJ2-1
CDR3nt: TGTGCCAGCAGTTACCCACGCGGGGGGCGAGTTCGGGAGTTCTTC
CDR3aa: CASSYPRGGRVREFF

d_gene: NA
v_gene: TRBV27
abundance: NA
j_gene: TRBJ2-7
CDR3nt: TGTGCCAGCAGTTCAAGACAGGAGCCATCCTACGAGCAGTACTTC
CDR3aa: CASSSRQEPSYEQYF

d_gene: NA
v_gene: TRBV18
abundance: NA
j_gene: TRBJ2-1
CDR3nt: TGTGCCAGCTCACCACTGGCGGGGTCTTACAATGAGCAGTTCTTC
CDR3aa: CASSPLAGSYNEQFF

d_gene: NA
v_gene: TRBV19
abundance: NA
j_gene: TRBJ1-5
CDR3nt: TGTGCCAGTAGTACCCGTGGGAGGGGAGGAGAACAGCCCCAGCATTTT
CDR3aa: CASSTRGRGGEQPQHF

d_gene: NA
v_gene: TRBV19
abundance: NA
j_gene: TRBJ2-5
CDR3nt: TGTGCCAGTAGTATCCAAGAGACCCAGTACTTC
CDR3aa: CASSIQETQYF

d_gene: TRBD1
v_gene: TRBV5-8
abundance: NA
j_gene: TRBJ1-4
CDR3nt: TGTGCCAGCAGCCCGAGGGTCGGACAGGGGAATGAAAAACTGTTTTTT
CDR3aa: CASSPRVGQGNEKLFF

d_gene: TRBD1
v_gene: TRBV6-6
abundance: NA
j_gene: TRBJ2-7
CDR3nt: TGTGCCAGCAATCGGGACAGGGTGGACTACGAGCAGTACTTC
CDR3aa: CASNRDRVDYEQYF

d_gene: NA
v_gene: TRBV30
abundance: NA
j_gene: TRBJ2-7
CDR3nt: TGTGCCTGGAGTGGGGCCATGGGCAGCTCCTACGAGCAGTACTTC
CDR3aa: CAWSGAMGSSYEQYF

d_gene: TRBD2
v_gene: TRBV10-1
abundance: once
j_gene: TRBJ2-7
CDR3nt: TGCGCCAACGAGCAGAGCGGGAGTGAACCCTACGAGCAGTACTTC
CDR3aa: CANEQSGSEPYEQYF

d_gene: TRBD1
v_gene: TRBV5-4
abundance: NA
j_gene: TRBJ1-2
CDR3nt: TGTGCCAGCAGCTCCGACAGGGGCTATGGCTACACCTTC
CDR3aa: CASSSDRGYGYTF

d_gene: TRBD2
v_gene: TRBV30
abundance: NA
j_gene: TRBJ2-1
CDR3nt: TGTGCCTGGGGGACTAGCGGGAAGTTCTTC
CDR3aa: CAWGTSGKFF

d_gene: NA
v_gene: TRBV7-4
abundance: NA
j_gene: TRBJ2-7
CDR3nt: TGTGCCAGCAGCTTTCCAGAAGTGATTCTCCTCGAGCAGTACTTC
CDR3aa: CASSFPEVILLEQYF

d_gene: TRBD1
v_gene: TRBV5-1
abundance: once
j_gene: TRBJ2-2
CDR3nt: TGCGCCAGCAGCCCGCGGACAGGAGACACCGGGGAGCTGTTTTTT
CDR3aa: CASSPRTGDTGELFF

d_gene: NA
v_gene: TRBV2
abundance: NA
j_gene: TRBJ1-2
CDR3nt: TGTGCCAGCAGTCTCGGAGGGGGGCTACAGGGCGTCGGCTACACCTTC
CDR3aa: CASSLGGGLQGVGYTF

d_gene: NA
v_gene: TRBV5-1
abundance: NA
j_gene: TRBJ1-6
CDR3nt: TGCGCCAGCAGCTTACAGGGCTCGGGTAATTCACCCCTCCACTTT
CDR3aa: CASSLQGSGNSPLHF

d_gene: NA
v_gene: TRBV6-5
abundance: NA
j_gene: TRBJ1-3
CDR3nt: TGTGCCTCCTGGGGGGCCCTCTCTGGAAACACCATATATTTT
CDR3aa: CASWGALSGNTIYF

d_gene: TRBD1
v_gene: TRBV5-1
abundance: NA
j_gene: TRBJ2-3
CDR3nt: TGCGCCAGCTGTAGACAGGGCCCCAGCACAGATACGCAGTATTTT
CDR3aa: CASCRQGPSTDTQYF

d_gene: NA
v_gene: TRBV19
abundance: NA
j_gene: TRBJ1-5
CDR3nt: TGTGCCAGTAGTATGGGGCAGACGAGCAATCAGCCCCAGCATTTT
CDR3aa: CASSMGQTSNQPQHF

d_gene: TRBD1
v_gene: TRBV5-1
abundance: NA
j_gene: TRBJ2-5
CDR3nt: TGCGCCAGCAGGTTGGGACAGGGAATAGAGACCCAGTACTTC
CDR3aa: CASRLGQGIETQYF

d_gene: TRBD1
v_gene: TRBV6-5
abundance: NA
j_gene: TRBJ2-7
CDR3nt: TGTGCCAGCAGTTATGCAGGGGGCAAATTGTGGGAGCAGTACTTC
CDR3aa: CASSYAGGKLWEQYF

d_gene: NA
v_gene: TRBV19
abundance: NA
j_gene: TRBJ2-2
CDR3nt: TGTGCCACTCGGGGACAAAACACCGGGGAGCTGTTTTTT
CDR3aa: CATRGQNTGELFF

d_gene: NA
v_gene: TRBV7-9
abundance: NA
j_gene: TRBJ1-5
CDR3nt: TGTGCCAGCAGCTTAGCTGCAGGTACTCAGCCCCAGCATTTT
CDR3aa: CASSLAAGTQPQHF

d_gene: TRBD2
v_gene: TRBV10-1
abundance: NA
j_gene: TRBJ2-1
CDR3nt: TGCGCCAGCGCTGGGACTAAAGGGACCTACAATGAGCAGTTCTTC
CDR3aa: CASAGTKGTYNEQFF

d_gene: TRBD1
v_gene: TRBV4-1
abundance: NA
j_gene: TRBJ2-7
CDR3nt: TGCGCCAGCAGCCCGGGACAGGGTGGTTCCTACGAGCAGTACTTC
CDR3aa: CASSPGQGGSYEQYF

d_gene: NA
v_gene: TRBV18
abundance: NA
j_gene: TRBJ1-3
CDR3nt: TGTGCCAGCTCACCACCTGGAGGAGGTGGAAACACCATATATTTT
CDR3aa: CASSPPGGGGNTIYF

d_gene: NA
v_gene: TRBV7-2
abundance: few
j_gene: TRBJ2-1
CDR3nt: TGTGCCAGCAGCCCCCTATGGGGGGTCTCCTACAATGAGCAGTTCTTC
CDR3aa: CASSPLWGVSYNEQFF

d_gene: TRBD1
v_gene: TRBV7-9
abundance: NA
j_gene: TRBJ2-2
CDR3nt: TGTGCCAGCAGCCGACAGGGGTCGGCCACCGGGGAGCTGTTTTTT
CDR3aa: CASSRQGSATGELFF

d_gene: TRBD2
v_gene: TRBV11-3
abundance: NA
j_gene: TRBJ2-5
CDR3nt: TGTGCCAGCAGCTTAGATCTAACTAGCGGTCCCCAAGAGACCCAGTACTTC
CDR3aa: CASSLDLTSGPQETQYF

d_gene: TRBD1
v_gene: TRBV30
abundance: NA
j_gene: TRBJ2-5
CDR3nt: TGTGCCTGGAGCGGAACGGGACAGGGCCAGACCCAGTACTTC
CDR3aa: CAWSGTGQGQTQYF